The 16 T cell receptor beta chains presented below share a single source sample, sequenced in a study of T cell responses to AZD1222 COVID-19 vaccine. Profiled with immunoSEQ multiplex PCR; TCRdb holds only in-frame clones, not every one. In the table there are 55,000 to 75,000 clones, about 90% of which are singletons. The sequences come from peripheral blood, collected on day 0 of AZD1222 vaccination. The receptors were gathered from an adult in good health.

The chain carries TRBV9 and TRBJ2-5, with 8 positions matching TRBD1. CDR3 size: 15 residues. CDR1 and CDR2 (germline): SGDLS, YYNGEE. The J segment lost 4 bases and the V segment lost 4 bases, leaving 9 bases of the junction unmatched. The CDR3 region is CASSHDQGAGETQYF. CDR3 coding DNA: TGTGCCAGCAGCCACGACCAGGGGGCGGGAGAGACCCAGTACTTC.

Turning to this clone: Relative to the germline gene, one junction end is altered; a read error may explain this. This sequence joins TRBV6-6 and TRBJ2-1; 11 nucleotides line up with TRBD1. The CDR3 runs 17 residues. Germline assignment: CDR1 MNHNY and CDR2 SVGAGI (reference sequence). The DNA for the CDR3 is TGTGCCAGCAGTCAGATTAGGACAGGGGGCTCCAACAATGAGCAGTTCTTC. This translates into CASSQIRTGGSNNEQFF.

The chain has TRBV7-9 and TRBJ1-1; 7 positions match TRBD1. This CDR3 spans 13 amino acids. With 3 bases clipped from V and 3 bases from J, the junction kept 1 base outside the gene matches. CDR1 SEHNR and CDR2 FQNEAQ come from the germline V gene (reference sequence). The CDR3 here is CASSFTGDTEAFF. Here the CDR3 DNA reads TGTGCCAGCAGCTTTACAGGGGACACTGAAGCTTTCTTT.

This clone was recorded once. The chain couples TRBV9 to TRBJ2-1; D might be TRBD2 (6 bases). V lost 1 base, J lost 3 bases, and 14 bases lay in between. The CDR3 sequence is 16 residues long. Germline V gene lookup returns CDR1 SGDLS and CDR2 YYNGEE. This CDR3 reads CASSVLAGTLYNEQFF. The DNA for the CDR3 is TGTGCCAGCAGCGTACTCGCTGGGACTCTCTACAATGAGCAGTTCTTC.

CDR3 in amino acids: CASSPAFLAYEQYF. The CDR3 DNA sequence: TGTGCCAGCAGCCCGGCATTTTTGGCCTACGAGCAGTACTTC. This chain uses TRBV5-6 with TRBJ2-7; D not resolved. The CDR3 has 14 residues. Germline V gives CDR1 SGHDT, CDR2 YYEEEE. With 4 bases removed from V and 2 bases from J, the gap between germline ends came to 13 bases.

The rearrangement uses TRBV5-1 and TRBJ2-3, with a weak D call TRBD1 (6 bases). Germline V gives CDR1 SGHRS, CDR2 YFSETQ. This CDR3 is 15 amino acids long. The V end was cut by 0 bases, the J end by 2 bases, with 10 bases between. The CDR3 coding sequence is TGCGCCAGCAGCTTGGATACAGGGATCACAGATACGCAGTATTTT. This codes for CASSLDTGITDTQYF.

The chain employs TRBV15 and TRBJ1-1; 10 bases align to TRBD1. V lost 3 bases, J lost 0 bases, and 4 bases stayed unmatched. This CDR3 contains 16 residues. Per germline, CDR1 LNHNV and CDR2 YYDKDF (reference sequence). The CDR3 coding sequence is TGTGCCACCAGCAGGGGGGACAGGGGCCTGAACACTGAAGCTTTCTTT. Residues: CATSRGDRGLNTEAFF.

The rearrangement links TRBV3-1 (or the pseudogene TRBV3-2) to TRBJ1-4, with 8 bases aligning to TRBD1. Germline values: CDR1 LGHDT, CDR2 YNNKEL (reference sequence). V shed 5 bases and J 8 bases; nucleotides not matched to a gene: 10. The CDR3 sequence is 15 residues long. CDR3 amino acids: CASSVRQGTTEKLFF. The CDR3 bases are TGTGCCAGCAGCGTGCGACAGGGGACAACGGAAAAACTGTTTTTT.

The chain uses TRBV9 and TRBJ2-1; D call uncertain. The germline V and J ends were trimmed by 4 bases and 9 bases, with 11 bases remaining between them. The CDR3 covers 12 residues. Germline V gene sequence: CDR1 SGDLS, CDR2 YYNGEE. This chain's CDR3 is CASSFSSGEQFF. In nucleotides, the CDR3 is TGTGCCAGCAGCTTTTCATCGGGTGAGCAGTTCTTC.

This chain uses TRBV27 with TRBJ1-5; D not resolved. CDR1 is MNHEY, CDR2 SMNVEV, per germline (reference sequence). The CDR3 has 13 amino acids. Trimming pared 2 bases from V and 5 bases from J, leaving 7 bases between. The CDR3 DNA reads TGTGCCAGCAGTTTACGGGAATATCAGCCCCAGCATTTT. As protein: CASSLREYQPQHF.

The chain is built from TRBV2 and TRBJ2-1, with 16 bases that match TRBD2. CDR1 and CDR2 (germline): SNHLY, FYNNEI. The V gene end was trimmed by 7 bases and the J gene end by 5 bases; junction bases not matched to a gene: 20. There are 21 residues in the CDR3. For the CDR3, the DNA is TGTGCCAGCACCTTCCCCCGACCGGGACTAGCGGGGGGGCCTTTCGACAATGAGCAGTTCTTC. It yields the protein CASTFPRPGLAGGPFDNEQFF.

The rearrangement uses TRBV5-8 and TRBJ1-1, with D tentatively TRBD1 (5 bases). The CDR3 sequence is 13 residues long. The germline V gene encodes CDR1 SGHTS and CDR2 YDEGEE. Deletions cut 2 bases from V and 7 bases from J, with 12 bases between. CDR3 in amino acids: CASSFATGGEAFF. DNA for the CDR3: TGTGCCAGCAGCTTCGCTACAGGCGGTGAAGCTTTCTTT.

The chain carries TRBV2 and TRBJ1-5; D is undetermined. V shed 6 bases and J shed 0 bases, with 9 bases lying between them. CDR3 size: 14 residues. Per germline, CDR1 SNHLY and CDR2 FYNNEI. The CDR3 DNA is TGTGCCAGCAGCGGACTGAATAGCAATCAGCCCCAGCATTTT. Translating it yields CASSGLNSNQPQHF.

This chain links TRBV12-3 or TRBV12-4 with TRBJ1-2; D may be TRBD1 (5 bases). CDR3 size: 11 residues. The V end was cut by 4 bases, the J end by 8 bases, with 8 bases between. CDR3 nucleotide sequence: TGTGCCAGCAGTTCTCGGGACGGCTACACCTTC. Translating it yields CASSSRDGYTF.

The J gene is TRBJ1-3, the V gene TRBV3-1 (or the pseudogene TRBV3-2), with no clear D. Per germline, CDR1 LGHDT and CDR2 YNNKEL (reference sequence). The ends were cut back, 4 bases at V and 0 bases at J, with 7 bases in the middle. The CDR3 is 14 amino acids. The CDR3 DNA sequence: TGTGCCAGCAGCCCCGTTTCCTCTGGAAACACCATATATTTT. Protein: CASSPVSSGNTIYF.

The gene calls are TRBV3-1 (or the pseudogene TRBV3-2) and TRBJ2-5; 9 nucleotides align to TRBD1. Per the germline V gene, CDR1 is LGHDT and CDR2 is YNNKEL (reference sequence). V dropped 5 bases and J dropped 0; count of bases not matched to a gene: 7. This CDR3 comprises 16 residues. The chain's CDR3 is CASSFGTGTNQETQYF. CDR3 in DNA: TGTGCCAGCAGCTTTGGGACAGGGACGAACCAAGAGACCCAGTACTTC.